This T cell receptor beta chain was observed in a study of blood T cell repertoires in COVID-19. The CDR3 is made up of 12 amino acids. The germline CDR1 and CDR2 sequences are SGDLS and YYNGEE. V gave up 4 bases and J gave up 6 bases; unmatched junction bases: 3. Libraries were prepared by immunoSEQ multiplex PCR; TCRdb keeps only in-frame clonotypes and omits some of them. This sample has some 40,000 clones, with about 80% found just once. The gene calls are TRBV9 and TRBJ2-7; 8 bases line up with TRBD1. The receptor comes from a man aged 45-65 years with active or convalescent COVID-19. The sequenced sample consisted of peripheral blood. The DNA of the CDR3 is TGTGCCAGCAGCCTGACAGGGGTCGAGCAGTACTTC. Translated, it gives CASSLTGVEQYF.